The clone carrying this T cell receptor beta chain was seen at least ten times. What it binds is not known. The data stem from a study of T cells in Graves' hyperthyroidism and ophthalmopathy. Across the study: Before any treatment, at initial diagnosis, peripheral blood was collected. Study conclusions and caveats: The authors' 13 V-J model separated ophthalmopathy from stable hyperthyroidism. Most thyroid-expanded clonotypes above 0.001 were also found in blood.

The authors took PBMCs from 10 ml fresh peripheral blood. Trimming shortened V by 8 bases and J by 1 base, and 13 bases separated the two germline ends. This CDR3 has 14 amino acids. Using RNA transcripts as the source, TCR beta CDR3 regions were amplified. HTBI primers were employed in a first-round RT-PCR of the TCR CDR3. TCRdb recomputed calls from the multiplex PCR reads with MiXCR, one row per CDR3 protein. Of more than 350,000 distinct CDR3 sequences listed, under 15% were seen once; the top ten hold about 33%. The TCR was taken from a woman aged 25 to 39 with Graves' hyperthyroidism. The V and J genes are TRBV12-3 or TRBV12-4 and TRBJ2-3; D might be TRBD1 (5 bases). The specimen sequenced was blood. The CDR3 reads CASYRGTGTDTQYF. CDR3 nucleotides: TGTGCCAGCTATAGGGGAACGGGCACAGATACGCAGTATTTT.